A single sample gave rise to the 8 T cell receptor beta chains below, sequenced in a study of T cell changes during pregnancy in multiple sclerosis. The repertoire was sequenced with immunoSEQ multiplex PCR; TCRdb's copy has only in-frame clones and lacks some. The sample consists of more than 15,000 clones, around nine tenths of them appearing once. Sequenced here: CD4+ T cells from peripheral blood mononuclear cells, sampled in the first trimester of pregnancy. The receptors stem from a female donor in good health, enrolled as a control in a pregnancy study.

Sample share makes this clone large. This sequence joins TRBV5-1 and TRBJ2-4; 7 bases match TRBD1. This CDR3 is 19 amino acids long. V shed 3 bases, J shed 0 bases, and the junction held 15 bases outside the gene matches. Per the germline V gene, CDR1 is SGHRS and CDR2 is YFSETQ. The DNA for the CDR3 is TGCGCCAGCAGCTCGGAGGAACGGACAGGCAGCTTAGCCAAAAACATTCAGTACTTC. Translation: CASSSEERTGSLAKNIQYF.

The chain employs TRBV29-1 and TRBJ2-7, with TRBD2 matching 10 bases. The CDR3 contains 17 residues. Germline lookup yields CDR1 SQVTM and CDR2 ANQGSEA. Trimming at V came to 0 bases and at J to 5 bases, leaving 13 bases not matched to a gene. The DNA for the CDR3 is TGCAGCGTTGAAGATCCCAACATCAGCGGGAGGGATAACGAGCAGTACTTC. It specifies CSVEDPNISGRDNEQYF.

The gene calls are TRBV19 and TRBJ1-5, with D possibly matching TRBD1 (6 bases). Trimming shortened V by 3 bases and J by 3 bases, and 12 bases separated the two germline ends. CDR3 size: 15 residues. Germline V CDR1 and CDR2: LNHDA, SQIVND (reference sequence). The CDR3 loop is CASSMGAQANQPQHF. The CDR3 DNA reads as TGTGCCAGTAGTATGGGGGCCCAGGCCAATCAGCCCCAGCATTTT.

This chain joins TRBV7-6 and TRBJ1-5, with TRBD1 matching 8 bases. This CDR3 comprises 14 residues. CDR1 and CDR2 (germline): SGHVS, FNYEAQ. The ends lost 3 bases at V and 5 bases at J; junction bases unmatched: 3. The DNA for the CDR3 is TGTGCCAGCAGCTTGATGACAGGGGATCAGCCCCAGCATTTT. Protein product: CASSLMTGDQPQHF.

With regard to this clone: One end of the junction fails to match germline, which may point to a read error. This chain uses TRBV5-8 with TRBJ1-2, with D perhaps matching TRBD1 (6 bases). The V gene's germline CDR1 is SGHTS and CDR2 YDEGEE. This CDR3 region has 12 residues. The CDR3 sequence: CASSLGTSGYTF. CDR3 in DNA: TGTGCCAGCAGTTTGGGGACAAGTGGCTACACCTTC.

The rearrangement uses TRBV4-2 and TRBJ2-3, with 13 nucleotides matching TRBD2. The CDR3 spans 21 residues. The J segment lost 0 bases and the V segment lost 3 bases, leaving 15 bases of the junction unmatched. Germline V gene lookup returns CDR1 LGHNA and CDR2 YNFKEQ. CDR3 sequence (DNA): TGTGCCAGCAGCCAGGGCTCGGGACTAGCGGGAAAGGGGGCGAGCACAGATACGCAGTATTTT. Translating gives CASSQGSGLAGKGASTDTQYF.

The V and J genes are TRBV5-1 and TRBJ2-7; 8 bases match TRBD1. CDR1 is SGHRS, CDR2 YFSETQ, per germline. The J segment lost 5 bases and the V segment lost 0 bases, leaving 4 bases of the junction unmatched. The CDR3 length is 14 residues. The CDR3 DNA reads TGCGCCAGCAGCTTGGATGGACAGGGAGACGAGCAGTACTTC. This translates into CASSLDGQGDEQYF.

DNA for the CDR3: TGTGCTAGTGGCCCGGACAGGATTAACTATGGCTACACCTTC. Amino acid sequence: CASGPDRINYGYTF. The chain is built from TRBV12-5 and TRBJ1-2, with TRBD1 matching over 7 bases. The CDR3 length is 14 residues. Germline CDR1 is LGHNT and CDR2 is FRNRAP. V was clipped by 6 bases and J by 1 base; unmatched bases: 5. Based on the CDR3 plus reference TRBV12-5 and TRBJ1-2, the full variable domain is DARVTQTPRHKVTEMGQEVTMRCQPILGHNTVFWYRQTMMQGLELLAYFRNRAPLDDSGMPKDRFSAEMPDATLATLKIQPSEPRDSAVYFCASGPDRINYGYTFGSGTRLTVV.